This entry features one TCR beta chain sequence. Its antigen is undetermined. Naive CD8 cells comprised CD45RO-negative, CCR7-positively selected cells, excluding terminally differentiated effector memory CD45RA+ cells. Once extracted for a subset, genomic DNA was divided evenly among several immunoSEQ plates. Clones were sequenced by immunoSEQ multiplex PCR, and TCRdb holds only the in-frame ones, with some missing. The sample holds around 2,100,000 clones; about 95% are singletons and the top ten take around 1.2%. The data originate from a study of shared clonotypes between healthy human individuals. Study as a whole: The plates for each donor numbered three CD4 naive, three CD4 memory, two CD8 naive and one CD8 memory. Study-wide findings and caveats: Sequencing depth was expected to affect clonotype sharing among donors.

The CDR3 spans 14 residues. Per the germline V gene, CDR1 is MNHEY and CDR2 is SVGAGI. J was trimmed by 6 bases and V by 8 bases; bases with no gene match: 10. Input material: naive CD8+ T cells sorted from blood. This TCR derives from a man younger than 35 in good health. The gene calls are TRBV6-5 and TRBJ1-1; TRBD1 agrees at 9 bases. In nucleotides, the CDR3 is TGTGCCAGCGGATGGGACAGGGAGTTTGCTGAAGCTTTCTTT. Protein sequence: CASGWDREFAEAFF.